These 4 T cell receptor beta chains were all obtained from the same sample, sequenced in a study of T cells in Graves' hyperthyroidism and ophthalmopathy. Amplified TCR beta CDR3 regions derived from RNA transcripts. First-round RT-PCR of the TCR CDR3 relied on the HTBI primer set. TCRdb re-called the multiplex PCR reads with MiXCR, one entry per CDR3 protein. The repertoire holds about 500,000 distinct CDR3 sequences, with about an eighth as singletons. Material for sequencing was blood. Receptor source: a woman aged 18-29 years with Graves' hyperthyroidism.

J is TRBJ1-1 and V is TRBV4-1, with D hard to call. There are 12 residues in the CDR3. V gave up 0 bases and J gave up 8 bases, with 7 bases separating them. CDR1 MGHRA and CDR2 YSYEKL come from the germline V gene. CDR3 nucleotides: TGCGCCAGCAGCCAAGATTTGGGGGAAGCTTTCTTT. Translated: CASSQDLGEAFF.

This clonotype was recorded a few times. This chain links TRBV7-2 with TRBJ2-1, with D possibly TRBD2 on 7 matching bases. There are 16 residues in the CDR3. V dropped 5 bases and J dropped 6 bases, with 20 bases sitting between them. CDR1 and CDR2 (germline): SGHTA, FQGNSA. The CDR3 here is CASSHSVRGGGNEQFF. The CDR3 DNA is TGTGCCAGCAGCCACTCCGTTAGAGGGGGGGGCAATGAGCAGTTCTTC.

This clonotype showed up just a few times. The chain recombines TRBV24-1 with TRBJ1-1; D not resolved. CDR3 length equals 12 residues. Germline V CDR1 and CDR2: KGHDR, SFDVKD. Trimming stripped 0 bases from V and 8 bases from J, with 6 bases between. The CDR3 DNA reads TGTGCCACCAGTGATTTGTGGGAAGAAGCTTTCTTT. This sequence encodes CATSDLWEEAFF.

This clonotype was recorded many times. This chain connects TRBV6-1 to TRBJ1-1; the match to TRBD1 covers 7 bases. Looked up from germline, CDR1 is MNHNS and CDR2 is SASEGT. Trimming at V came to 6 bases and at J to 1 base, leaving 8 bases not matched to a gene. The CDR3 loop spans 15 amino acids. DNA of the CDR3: TGTGCCAGCAGCCACGATGGACAGGCGAACACTGAAGCTTTCTTT. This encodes CASSHDGQANTEAFF.